Here is one T cell receptor beta chain with its context. The antigen is not known. These data come from a study of blood T cells in healthy people across ages. A J-beta primer mix and a sample-barcoded 5' primer were used in a second PCR of roughly 6 to 11 cycles. TCRdb analysed the 5' RACE reads with MiXCR anew, one entry per CDR3 protein. The repertoire has around 1,600,000 distinct CDR3 sequences, less than 45% of them found once; the top ten carry about 4%. General study results and limits: Relative to aged donors, long-lived donors carried more naive CD4+ cells and displayed higher diversity. It was not known whether donors were CMV positive (a possible confounder of expanded clonotype changes).

Trimming took 4 bases from V and 0 from J, leaving 13 bases between them. The CDR3 is made up of 15 amino acids. The germline V gene encodes CDR1 MNHEY and CDR2 SVGEGT. The receptor comes from a woman under 30 in good health. The rearrangement joins TRBV6-2 or TRBV6-3 to TRBJ2-7; D may match TRBD1 or TRBD2 (5 bases each). The sample was blood. The CDR3 DNA sequence: TGTGCCAGCAGTTGGGACCCTACTAGCTCCTACGAGCAGTACTTC. Its protein product is CASSWDPTSSYEQYF.